Each of the 14 T cell receptor beta chains below was sequenced from the same sample in a study of blood T cell repertoires in COVID-19. Assay: immunoSEQ multiplex PCR; the TCRdb copy retains only in-frame clones and omits some. Of about 87,000 clones listed, around 85% are singletons. The sample taken for sequencing was peripheral blood. These receptors originate from a woman at least 80 years old with COVID-19, enrolled during active disease.

This clone occurred once. The V call is TRBV23-1, the J call TRBJ2-4, with D possibly TRBD1 on 5 matching bases. TRBV23-1 is filed as an ORF, its function uncertain. The CDR3 spans 15 residues. V lost 4 bases to trimming and J lost 0 bases, with 10 bases between them. Here the CDR3 reads CASSLRQRAKNIQYF. DNA of the CDR3: TGCGCCAGCAGTCTCCGACAGAGAGCCAAAAACATTCAGTACTTC.

This sequence joins TRBV4-1 and TRBJ2-2; possible D gene TRBD2, 6 bases. CDR1 and CDR2 (germline): MGHRA, YSYEKL. The CDR3 contains 15 residues. The V and J ends lost 6 bases and 1 base respectively, with 12 bases between them. The CDR3 spells CASRLMGGNTGELFF. The CDR3 nucleotides read TGCGCCAGCAGGCTAATGGGGGGGAACACCGGGGAGCTGTTTTTT.

V usage is TRBV6-2 or TRBV6-3 and J usage is TRBJ2-7; 8 bases are shared with TRBD2. The CDR3 runs to 16 residues. CDR1 MNHEY and CDR2 SVGEGT come from the germline V gene. With 5 bases clipped from V and 2 bases from J, the junction kept 11 bases outside the gene matches. The CDR3 DNA reads as TGTGCCAGCAGTCCCCCCGGGACTAGGATAACCTACGAGCAGTACTTC. Translating gives CASSPPGTRITYEQYF.

The chain has TRBV7-2 and TRBJ2-1; 15 bases match TRBD2. The CDR3 sequence is 16 residues long. Germline values: CDR1 SGHTA, CDR2 FQGNSA. Germline trimming cut 4 bases from V and 10 bases from J; bases unmatched to any gene: 8. CDR3 nucleotides: TGTGCCAGCAGCTCGTTCGGGACTAGCGGGGGGACGGAGCAGTTCTTC. Its protein product is CASSSFGTSGGTEQFF. Supplemented by reference TRBV7-2 and TRBJ2-1, the full variable domain reads GAGVSQSPSNKVTEKGKDVELRCDPISGHTALYWYRQSLGQGLEFLIYFQGNSAPDKSGLPSDRFSAERTGGSVSTLTIQRTQQEDSAVYLCASSSFGTSGGTEQFFGPGTRLTVL.

V is TRBV10-3 and J is TRBJ2-2, with TRBD2 matching over 7 bases. Trimming took 4 bases from V and 0 from J; bases not matched to a gene: 5. The CDR3 runs 16 residues. Germline-derived CDR1 and CDR2 are ENHRY and SYGVKD. CDR3 amino acids: CAISAAGPANTGELFF. CDR3 nucleotides: TGTGCCATCAGTGCAGCGGGACCGGCGAACACCGGGGAGCTGTTTTTT.

The V and J genes are TRBV28 and TRBJ1-1; a possible D gene is TRBD1 (5 bases). Trimming pared 10 bases from V and 1 base from J, leaving 13 bases between. Germline CDR1 reads MDHEN; CDR2 reads SYDVKM. The CDR3 totals 13 residues. The CDR3 is CATQGPSNTEAFF. DNA for the CDR3: TGTGCCACCCAGGGTCCGTCGAACACTGAAGCTTTCTTT.

This sequence joins TRBV29-1 and TRBJ1-2, with D possibly matching TRBD1 (6 bases). Germline V gives CDR1 SQVTM, CDR2 ANQGSEA. This CDR3 is built from 12 residues. V lost 7 bases and J 8 bases, leaving 17 bases between the germline ends. Here the CDR3 DNA reads TGCAGCGCAGCCCAGGGGACTAGCGGCTACACCTTC. Protein product: CSAAQGTSGYTF.

Only a few counts were recorded for this clone. The V call is TRBV28, the J call TRBJ1-2; 10 bases are a match to TRBD1. The CDR3 runs to 16 residues. J gave up 3 bases and V 6 bases, and 10 bases lay outside the gene matches. Germline CDR1 MDHEN, CDR2 SYDVKM. This CDR3 is CASRGAPGQGYYGYTF. As DNA, the CDR3 is TGTGCCAGCAGGGGGGCTCCGGGACAGGGGTACTATGGCTACACCTTC.

The chain couples TRBV14 to TRBJ2-7, with a tentative D call TRBD1 (5 bases). Trimming pared 3 bases from V and 0 bases from J, leaving 9 bases between. CDR1 SGHDN and CDR2 FVKESK come from the germline V gene. This CDR3 region has 14 residues. CDR3 DNA: TGTGCCAGCAGCCAGTTAGGGGTCTCCTACGAGCAGTACTTC. As protein: CASSQLGVSYEQYF.

The chain joins TRBV27 to TRBJ2-5, with D possibly matching TRBD2 (5 bases). Deletions cut 5 bases from V and 9 bases from J, with 19 bases between. From germline, CDR1 is MNHEY and CDR2 SMNVEV (reference sequence). The CDR3 is made up of 14 amino acids. DNA of the CDR3: TGTGCCAGCAGTAGCCAAGCGGAAGGACGGCCCCAGTACTTC. It translates to CASSSQAEGRPQYF.

V is TRBV27 and J is TRBJ1-5; D is perhaps TRBD1 (5 bases). The CDR3 sequence is 15 residues long. Trimming stripped 3 bases from V and 5 bases from J, with 14 bases between. CDR1 is MNHEY and CDR2 is SMNVEV in the germline V gene (reference sequence). The CDR3 reads CASSFNGHSYQPQHF. Written as DNA, the CDR3 is TGTGCCAGCAGTTTTAATGGACACTCTTATCAGCCCCAGCATTTT.

This clone was seen just once. This rearrangement joins TRBV9 to TRBJ2-1; 8 bases align to TRBD1. Germline CDR1 is SGDLS and CDR2 is YYNGEE. V shed 6 bases and J 5 bases; nucleotides not matched to a gene: 10. The CDR3 runs 15 residues. This CDR3 is CASTRTGQGNNEQFF. Here the CDR3 DNA reads TGTGCCAGCACTAGGACAGGACAGGGCAACAATGAGCAGTTCTTC. Using reference TRBV9 and TRBJ2-1 for the parts outside the CDR3, the full variable domain is DSGVTQTPKHLITATGQRVTLRCSPRSGDLSVYWYQQSLDQGLQFLIQYYNGEERAKGNILERFSAQQFPDLHSELNLSSLELGDSALYFCASTRTGQGNNEQFFGPGTRLTVL.

V gene TRBV19 combines with J gene TRBJ2-3; D might be TRBD2 (6 bases). From germline, CDR1 is LNHDA and CDR2 SQIVND (reference sequence). With 4 bases removed from V and 4 bases from J, the gap between germline ends came to 18 bases. The CDR3 consists of 16 residues. CDR3 sequence (DNA): TGTGCCAGTAGTACTAGGGCCAGAGGAGGGGCAGATACGCAGTATTTT. Residues: CASSTRARGGADTQYF.

The chain is built from TRBV6-5 and TRBJ2-7, with 10 bases fitting TRBD1. J gave up 5 bases and V 4 bases, and 8 bases lay outside the gene matches. Germline V gene sequence: CDR1 MNHEY, CDR2 SVGAGI. The CDR3 covers 15 residues. The CDR3 spells CASSSWDRGADEQYF. The CDR3 region has the DNA TGTGCCAGCAGTTCATGGGACAGGGGCGCGGACGAGCAGTACTTC.